This T cell receptor beta chain was observed in a study of response to subunit inactivated influenza vaccine. Per germline, CDR1 DFQATT and CDR2 SNEGSKA (reference sequence). Trimming left V 0 bases short and J 0 bases short, with 14 bases between. The CDR3 runs 17 residues. TCRdb reprocessed the RT-PCR reads via MiXCR and lists one record per CDR3 protein. The sample holds roughly 700,000 distinct CDR3 sequences, more than 11% seen once. Sequenced material: PBMCs from blood, taken around 15 days before vaccination. The V gene is TRBV20-1, the J gene TRBJ2-2; maybe TRBD1 (6 bases). This TCR derives from a man aged 50-60 years who received an inactivated influenza vaccine. The CDR3 sequence is CSARDQGTPTNTGELFF. The DNA for the CDR3 is TGCAGTGCTAGAGATCAGGGGACCCCTACGAACACCGGGGAGCTGTTTTTT.